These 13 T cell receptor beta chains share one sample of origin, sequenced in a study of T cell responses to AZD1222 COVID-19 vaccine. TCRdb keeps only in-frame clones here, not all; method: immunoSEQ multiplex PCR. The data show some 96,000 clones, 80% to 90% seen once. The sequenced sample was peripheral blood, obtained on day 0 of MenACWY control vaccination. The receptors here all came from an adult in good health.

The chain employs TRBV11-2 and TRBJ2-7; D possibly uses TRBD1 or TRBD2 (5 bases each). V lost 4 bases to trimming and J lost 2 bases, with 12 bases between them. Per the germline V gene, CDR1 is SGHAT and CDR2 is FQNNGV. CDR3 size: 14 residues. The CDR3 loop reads CASSSLRDPYEQYF. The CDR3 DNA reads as TGTGCCAGCAGCTCCTTACGGGACCCCTACGAGCAGTACTTC.

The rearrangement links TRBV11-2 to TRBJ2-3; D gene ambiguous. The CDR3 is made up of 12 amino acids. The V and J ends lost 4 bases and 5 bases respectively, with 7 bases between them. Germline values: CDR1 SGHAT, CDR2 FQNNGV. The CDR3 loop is CASSWAEDTQYF. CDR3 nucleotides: TGTGCCAGCAGCTGGGCTGAAGATACGCAGTATTTT.

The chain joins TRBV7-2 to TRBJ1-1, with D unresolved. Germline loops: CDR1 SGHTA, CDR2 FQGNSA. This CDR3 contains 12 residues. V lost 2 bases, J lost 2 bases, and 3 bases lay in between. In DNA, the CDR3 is TGTGCCAGCAGCTTAATCAACACTGAAGCTTTCTTT. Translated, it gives CASSLINTEAFF.

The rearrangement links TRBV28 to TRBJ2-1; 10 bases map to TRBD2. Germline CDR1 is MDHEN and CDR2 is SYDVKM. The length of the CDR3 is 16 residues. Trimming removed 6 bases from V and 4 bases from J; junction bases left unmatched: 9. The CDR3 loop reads CASSSASGGNYNEQFF. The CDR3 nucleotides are TGTGCCAGCAGCTCCGCTAGCGGGGGAAATTACAATGAGCAGTTCTTC. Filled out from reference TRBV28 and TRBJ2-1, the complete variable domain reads DVKVTQSSRYLVKRTGEKVFLECVQDMDHENMFWYRQDPGLGLRLIYFSYDVKMKEKGDIPEGYSVSREKKERFSLILESASTNQTSMYLCASSSASGGNYNEQFFGPGTRLTVL.

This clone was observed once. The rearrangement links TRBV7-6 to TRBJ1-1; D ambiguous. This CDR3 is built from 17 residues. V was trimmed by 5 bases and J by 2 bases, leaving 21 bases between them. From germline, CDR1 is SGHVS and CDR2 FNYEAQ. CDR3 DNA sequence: TGTGCCAGCAGCACCCCAGCGGCCGCTAGTCTTAACACTGAAGCTTTCTTT. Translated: CASSTPAAASLNTEAFF.

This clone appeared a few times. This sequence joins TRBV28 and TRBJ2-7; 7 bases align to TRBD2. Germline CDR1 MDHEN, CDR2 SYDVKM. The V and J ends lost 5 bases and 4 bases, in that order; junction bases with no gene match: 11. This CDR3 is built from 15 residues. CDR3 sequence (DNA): TGTGCCAGCAGTCTCGGTGGGGAGGGTGGGTACGAGCAGTACTTC. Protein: CASSLGGEGGYEQYF. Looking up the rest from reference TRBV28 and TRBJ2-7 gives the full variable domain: DVKVTQSSRYLVKRTGEKVFLECVQDMDHENMFWYRQDPGLGLRLIYFSYDVKMKEKGDIPEGYSVSREKKERFSLILESASTNQTSMYLCASSLGGEGGYEQYFGPGTRLTVT.

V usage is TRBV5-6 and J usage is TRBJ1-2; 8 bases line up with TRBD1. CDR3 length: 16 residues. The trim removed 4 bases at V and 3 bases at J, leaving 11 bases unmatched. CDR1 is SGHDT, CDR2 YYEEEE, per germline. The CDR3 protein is CASSPGPGQVHYGYTF. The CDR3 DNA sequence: TGTGCCAGCAGCCCCGGCCCGGGACAGGTACACTATGGCTACACCTTC.

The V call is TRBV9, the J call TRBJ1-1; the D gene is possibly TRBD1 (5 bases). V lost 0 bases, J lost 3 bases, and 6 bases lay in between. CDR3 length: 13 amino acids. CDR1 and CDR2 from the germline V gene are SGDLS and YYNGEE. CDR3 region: CASSVGGDTEAFF. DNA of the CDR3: TGTGCCAGCAGCGTAGGGGGGGACACTGAAGCTTTCTTT.

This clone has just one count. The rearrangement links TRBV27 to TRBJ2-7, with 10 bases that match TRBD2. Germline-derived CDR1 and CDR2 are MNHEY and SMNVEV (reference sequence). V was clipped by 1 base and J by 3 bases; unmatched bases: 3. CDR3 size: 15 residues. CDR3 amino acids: CASSLLAGGIYEQYF. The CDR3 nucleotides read TGTGCCAGCAGTTTATTAGCGGGGGGAATCTACGAGCAGTACTTC.

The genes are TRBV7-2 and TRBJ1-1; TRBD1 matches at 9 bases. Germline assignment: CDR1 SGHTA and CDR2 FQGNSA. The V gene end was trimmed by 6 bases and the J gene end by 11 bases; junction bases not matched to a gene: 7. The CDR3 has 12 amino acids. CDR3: CASRVTGGSAFF. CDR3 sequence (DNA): TGTGCCAGCAGGGTAACAGGGGGCTCGGCTTTCTTT.

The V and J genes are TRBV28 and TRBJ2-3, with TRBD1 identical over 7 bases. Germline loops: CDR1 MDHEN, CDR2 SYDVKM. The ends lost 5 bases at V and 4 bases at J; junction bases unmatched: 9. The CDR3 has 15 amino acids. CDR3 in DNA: TGTGCCAGCAGTCAACAGATGACAGGGCCAGATACGCAGTATTTT. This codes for CASSQQMTGPDTQYF. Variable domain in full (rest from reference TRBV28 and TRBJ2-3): DVKVTQSSRYLVKRTGEKVFLECVQDMDHENMFWYRQDPGLGLRLIYFSYDVKMKEKGDIPEGYSVSREKKERFSLILESASTNQTSMYLCASSQQMTGPDTQYFGPGTRLTVL.

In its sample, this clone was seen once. The CDR3, as DNA: TGTGCCAGTACCGGTACCGGGACAAATGCTGGCTACACCTTC. This translates into CASTGTGTNAGYTF. This chain connects TRBV19 to TRBJ1-2; D perhaps matches TRBD1 (6 bases). The ends were cut back, 7 bases at V and 7 bases at J, with 19 bases in the middle. There are 14 residues in the CDR3. CDR1 is LNHDA and CDR2 is SQIVND in the germline V gene (reference sequence).

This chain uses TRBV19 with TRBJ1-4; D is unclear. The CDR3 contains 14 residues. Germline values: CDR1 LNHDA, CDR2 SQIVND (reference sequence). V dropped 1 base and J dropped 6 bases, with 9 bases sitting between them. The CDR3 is CASSIGGFDEKLFF. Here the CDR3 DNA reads TGTGCCAGTAGTATAGGCGGGTTTGATGAAAAACTGTTTTTT.